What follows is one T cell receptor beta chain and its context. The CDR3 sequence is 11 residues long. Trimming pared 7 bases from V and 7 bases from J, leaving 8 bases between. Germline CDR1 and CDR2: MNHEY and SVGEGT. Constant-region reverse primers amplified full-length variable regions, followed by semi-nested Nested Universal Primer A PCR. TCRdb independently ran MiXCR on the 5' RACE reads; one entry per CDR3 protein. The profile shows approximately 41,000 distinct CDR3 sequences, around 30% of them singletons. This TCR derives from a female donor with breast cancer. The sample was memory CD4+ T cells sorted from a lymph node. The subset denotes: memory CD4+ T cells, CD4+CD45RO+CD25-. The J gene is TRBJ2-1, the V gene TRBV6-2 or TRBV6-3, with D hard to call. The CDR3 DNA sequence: TGTGCCAGCACCGCCGCGAATGAGCAGTTCTTC. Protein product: CASTAANEQFF.